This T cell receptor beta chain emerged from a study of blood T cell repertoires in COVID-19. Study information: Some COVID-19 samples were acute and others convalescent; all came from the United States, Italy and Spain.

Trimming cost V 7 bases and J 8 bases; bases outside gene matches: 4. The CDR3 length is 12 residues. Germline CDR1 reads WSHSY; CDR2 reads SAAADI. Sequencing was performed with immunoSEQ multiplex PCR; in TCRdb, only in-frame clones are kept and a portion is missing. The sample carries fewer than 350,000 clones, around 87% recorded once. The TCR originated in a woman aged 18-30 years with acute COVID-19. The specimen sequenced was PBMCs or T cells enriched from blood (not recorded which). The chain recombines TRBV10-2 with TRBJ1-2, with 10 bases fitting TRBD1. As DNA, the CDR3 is TGCGCCAGCACCCCGACAGGGGGCGGCTACACCTTC. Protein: CASTPTGGGYTF.